This T cell receptor (beta chain) was retrieved from a study of cytomegalovirus exposure and HLA in healthy donors. In the study overall: As released early, the data held about 85 million unique TCRs from HLA-typed donors.

Among the donors, all were healthy bone marrow donors. This PCR relied on a set of 60 Vbeta primers and 13 Jbeta primers. Generated by immunoSEQ multiplex PCR, the TCRdb table keeps only in-frame clones and is missing some. Of 200,000 to 250,000 clones in the sample, around 85% are singletons; the top ten hold around 1.2%. Germline CDR1 and CDR2: SGDLS and YYNGEE. The junction had 4 bases not matched to a gene; V was cut back by 0 bases and J by 3 bases. This CDR3 is built from 15 residues. The sample comprised PBMCs. The V and J genes are TRBV9 and TRBJ2-7; TRBD1 matches at 9 bases. The sequence came from a human donor in good health. CDR3 loop: CASSVAEGQGYEQYF. DNA of the CDR3: TGTGCCAGCAGCGTAGCCGAGGGACAGGGCTACGAGCAGTACTTC.